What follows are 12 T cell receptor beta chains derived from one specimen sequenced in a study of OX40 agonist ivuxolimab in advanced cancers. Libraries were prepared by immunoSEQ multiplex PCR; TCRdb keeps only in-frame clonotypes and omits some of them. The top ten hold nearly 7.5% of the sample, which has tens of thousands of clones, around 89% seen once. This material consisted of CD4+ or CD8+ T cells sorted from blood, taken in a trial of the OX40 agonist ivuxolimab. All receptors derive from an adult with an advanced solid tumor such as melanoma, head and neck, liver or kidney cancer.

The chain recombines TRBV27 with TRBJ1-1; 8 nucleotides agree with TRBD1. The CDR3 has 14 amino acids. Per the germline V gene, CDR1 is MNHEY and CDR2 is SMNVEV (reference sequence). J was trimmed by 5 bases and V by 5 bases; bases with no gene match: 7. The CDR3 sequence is CASSPRRGPTEAFF. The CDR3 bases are TGTGCCAGCAGTCCACGCAGGGGGCCAACTGAAGCTTTCTTT.

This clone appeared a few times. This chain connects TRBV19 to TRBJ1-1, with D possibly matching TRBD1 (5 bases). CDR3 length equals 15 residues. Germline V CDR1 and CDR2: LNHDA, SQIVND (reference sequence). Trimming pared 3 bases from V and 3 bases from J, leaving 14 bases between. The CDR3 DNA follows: TGTGCCAGTAGTATCATTTCAGCGGGGGACACTGAAGCTTTCTTT. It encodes CASSIISAGDTEAFF.

Written as DNA, the CDR3 is TGTGCCAGCAGCTTTGGGACAGGGCTTAGCGCTGAAGCTTTCTTT. Translating gives CASSFGTGLSAEAFF. The chain has TRBV5-6 and TRBJ1-1; 9 bases are a match to TRBD1. This CDR3 region has 15 residues. Germline values: CDR1 SGHDT, CDR2 YYEEEE. Losses at the gene ends were 2 bases for V and 6 bases for J; bases not matched to a gene: 8.

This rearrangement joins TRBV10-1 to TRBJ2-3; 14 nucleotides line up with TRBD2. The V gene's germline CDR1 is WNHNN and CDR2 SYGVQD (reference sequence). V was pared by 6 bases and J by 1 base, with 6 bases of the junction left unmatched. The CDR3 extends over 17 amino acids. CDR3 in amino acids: CASRRGTSGRGTDTQYF. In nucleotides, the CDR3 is TGCGCCAGCAGGAGGGGGACTAGCGGGAGAGGCACAGATACGCAGTATTTT.

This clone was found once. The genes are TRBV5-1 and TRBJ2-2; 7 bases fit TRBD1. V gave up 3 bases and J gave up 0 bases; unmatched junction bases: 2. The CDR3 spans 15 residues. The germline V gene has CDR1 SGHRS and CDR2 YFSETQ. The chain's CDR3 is CASSSQGANTGELFF. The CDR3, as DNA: TGCGCCAGCAGCTCTCAGGGGGCGAACACCGGGGAGCTGTTTTTT.

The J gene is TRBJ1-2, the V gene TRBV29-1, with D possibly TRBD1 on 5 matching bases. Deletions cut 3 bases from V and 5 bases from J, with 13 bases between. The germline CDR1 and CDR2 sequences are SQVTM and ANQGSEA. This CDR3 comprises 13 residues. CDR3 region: CSVDPGSIYGYTF. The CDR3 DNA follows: TGCAGCGTTGATCCAGGGTCGATTTATGGCTACACCTTC.

CDR3 DNA: TGTGCCAGCAGTCTTATGGGAGGGGGGTACGAGCAGTACTTC. It is translated as CASSLMGGGYEQYF. This chain joins TRBV28 and TRBJ2-5; a weak D match, TRBD2 (7 bases). The J call may be wrong; the DNA end is better matched by TRBJ2-7. Germline V gives CDR1 MDHEN, CDR2 SYDVKM. The CDR3 extends over 14 amino acids.

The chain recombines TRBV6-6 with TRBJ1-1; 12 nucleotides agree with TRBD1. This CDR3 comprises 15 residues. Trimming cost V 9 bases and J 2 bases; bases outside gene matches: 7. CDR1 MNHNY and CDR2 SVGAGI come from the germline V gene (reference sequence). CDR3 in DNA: TGTGCCAGTCGACGGGACAGGGGGCTAAACACTGAAGCTTTCTTT. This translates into CASRRDRGLNTEAFF.

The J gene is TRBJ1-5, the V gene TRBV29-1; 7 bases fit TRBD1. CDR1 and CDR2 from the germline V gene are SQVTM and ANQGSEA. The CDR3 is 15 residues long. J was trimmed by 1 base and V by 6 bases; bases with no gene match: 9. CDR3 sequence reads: CSVPRQGESNQPQHF. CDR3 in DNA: TGCAGCGTCCCCCGACAGGGCGAAAGCAATCAGCCCCAGCATTTT. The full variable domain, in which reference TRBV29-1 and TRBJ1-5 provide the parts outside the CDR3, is SAVISQKPSRDICQRGTSLTIQCQVDSQVTMMFWYRQQPGQSLTLIATANQGSEATYESGFVIDKFPISRPNLTFSTLTVSNMSPEDSSIYLCSVPRQGESNQPQHFGDGTRLSIL.

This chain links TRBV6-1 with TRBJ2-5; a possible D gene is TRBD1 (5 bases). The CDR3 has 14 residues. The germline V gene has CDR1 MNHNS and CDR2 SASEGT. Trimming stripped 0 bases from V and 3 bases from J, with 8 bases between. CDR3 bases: TGTGCCAGCAGTGAAGCCAGGGAAAAAGAGACCCAGTACTTC. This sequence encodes CASSEAREKETQYF.

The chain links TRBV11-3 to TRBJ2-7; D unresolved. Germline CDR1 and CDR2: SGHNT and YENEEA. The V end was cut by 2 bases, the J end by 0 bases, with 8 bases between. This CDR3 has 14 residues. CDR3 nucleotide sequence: TGTGCCAGCAGCTTAAACGGTATCTCCTACGAGCAGTACTTC. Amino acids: CASSLNGISYEQYF.

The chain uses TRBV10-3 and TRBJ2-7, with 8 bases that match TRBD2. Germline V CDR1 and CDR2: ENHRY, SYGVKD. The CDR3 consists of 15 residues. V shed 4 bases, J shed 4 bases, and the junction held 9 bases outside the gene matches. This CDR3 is CAISVPGLGSYEQYF. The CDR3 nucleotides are TGTGCCATCAGTGTCCCGGGACTAGGCTCGTACGAGCAGTACTTC.